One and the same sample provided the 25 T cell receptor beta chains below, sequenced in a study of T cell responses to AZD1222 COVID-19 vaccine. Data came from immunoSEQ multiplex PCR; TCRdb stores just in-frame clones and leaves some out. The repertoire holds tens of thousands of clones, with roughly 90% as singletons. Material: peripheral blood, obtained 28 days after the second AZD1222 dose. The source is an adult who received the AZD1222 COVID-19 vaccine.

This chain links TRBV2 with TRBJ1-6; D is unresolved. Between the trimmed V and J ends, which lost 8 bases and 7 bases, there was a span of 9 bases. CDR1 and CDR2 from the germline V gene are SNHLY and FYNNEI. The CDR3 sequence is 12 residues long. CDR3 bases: TGTGCCAGCCATGTTGTCAATTCACCCCTCCACTTT. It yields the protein CASHVVNSPLHF.

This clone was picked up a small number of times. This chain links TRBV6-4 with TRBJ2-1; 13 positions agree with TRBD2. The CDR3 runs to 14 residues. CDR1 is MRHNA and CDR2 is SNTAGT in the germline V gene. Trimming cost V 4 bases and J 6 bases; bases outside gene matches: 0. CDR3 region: CASSGTSGSNEQFF. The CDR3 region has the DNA TGTGCCAGCAGTGGGACTAGCGGGAGCAATGAGCAGTTCTTC.

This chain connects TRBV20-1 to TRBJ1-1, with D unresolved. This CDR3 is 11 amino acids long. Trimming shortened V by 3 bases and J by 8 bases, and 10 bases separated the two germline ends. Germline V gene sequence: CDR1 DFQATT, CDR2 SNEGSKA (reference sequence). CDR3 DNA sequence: TGCAGTGCTAGTGTCCTCGCGGAAGCTTTCTTT. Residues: CSASVLAEAFF.

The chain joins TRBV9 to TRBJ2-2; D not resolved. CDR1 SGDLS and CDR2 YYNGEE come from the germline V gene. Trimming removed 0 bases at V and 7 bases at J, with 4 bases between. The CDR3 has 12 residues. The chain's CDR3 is CASSVAFGELFF. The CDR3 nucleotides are TGTGCCAGCAGCGTAGCTTTCGGGGAGCTGTTTTTT.

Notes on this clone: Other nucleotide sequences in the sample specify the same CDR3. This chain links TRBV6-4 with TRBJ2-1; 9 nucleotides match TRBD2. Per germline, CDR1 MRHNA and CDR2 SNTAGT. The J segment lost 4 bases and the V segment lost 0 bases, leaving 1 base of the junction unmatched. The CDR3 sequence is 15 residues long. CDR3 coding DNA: TGTGCCAGCAGTGACTCTAGCGGGAGTTACAATGAGCAGTTCTTC. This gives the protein CASSDSSGSYNEQFF.

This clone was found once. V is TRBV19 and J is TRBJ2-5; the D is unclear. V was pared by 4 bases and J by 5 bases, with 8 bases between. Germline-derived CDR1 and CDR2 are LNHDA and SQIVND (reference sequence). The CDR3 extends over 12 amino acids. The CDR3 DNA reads TGTGCCAGTAGTAGCCAAAGGGAGACCCAGTACTTC. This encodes CASSSQRETQYF. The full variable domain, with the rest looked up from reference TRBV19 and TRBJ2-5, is DGGITQSPKYLFRKEGQNVTLSCEQNLNHDAMYWYRQDPGQGLRLIYYSQIVNDFQKGDIAEGYSVSREKKESFPLTVTSAQKNPTAFYLCASSSQRETQYFGPGTRLLVL.

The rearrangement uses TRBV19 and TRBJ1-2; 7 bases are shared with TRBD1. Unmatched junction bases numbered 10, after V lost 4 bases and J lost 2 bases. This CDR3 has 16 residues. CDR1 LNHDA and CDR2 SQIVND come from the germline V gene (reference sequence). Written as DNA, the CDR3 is TGTGCCAGTAGTAGATACTCCGGGACAGCGAACTATGGCTACACCTTC. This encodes CASSRYSGTANYGYTF.

The CDR3 is CAISGSGGRTEAFF. For the CDR3, the DNA is TGTGCCATCAGTGGGTCAGGGGGCAGGACTGAAGCTTTCTTT. This chain connects TRBV10-3 to TRBJ1-1; 8 nucleotides line up with TRBD1. CDR1 is ENHRY and CDR2 is SYGVKD in the germline V gene. CDR3 length equals 14 residues. Unmatched junction bases numbered 6, after V lost 4 bases and J lost 5 bases.

The CDR3 loop reads CASSSTGFNEQFF. CDR3 bases: TGTGCCAGCAGTTCCACAGGATTCAATGAGCAGTTCTTC. The chain is built from TRBV28 and TRBJ2-1; maybe TRBD1 (5 bases). Germline CDR1 MDHEN, CDR2 SYDVKM. The CDR3 loop spans 13 amino acids. Between the trimmed V and J ends, which lost 4 bases and 6 bases, there was a span of 10 bases.

The CDR3 coding sequence is TGTGCCAGCAGCCCCTATTGGACTGAAGCTTTCTTT. This translates into CASSPYWTEAFF. The chain recombines TRBV14 with TRBJ1-1; no firm D call. CDR3 length equals 12 residues. CDR1 is SGHDN and CDR2 is FVKESK in the germline V gene. The V end was cut by 4 bases, the J end by 5 bases, with 8 bases between. Filled out from reference TRBV14 and TRBJ1-1, the complete variable domain reads EAGVTQFPSHSVIEKGQTVTLRCDPISGHDNLYWYRRVMGKEIKFLLHFVKESKQDESGMPNNRFLAERTGGTYSTLKVQPAELEDSGVYFCASSPYWTEAFFGQGTRLTVV.

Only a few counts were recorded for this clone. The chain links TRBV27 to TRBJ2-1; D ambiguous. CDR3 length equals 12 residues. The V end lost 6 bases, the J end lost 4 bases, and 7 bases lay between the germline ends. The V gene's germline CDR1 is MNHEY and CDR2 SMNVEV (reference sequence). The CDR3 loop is CASSLKYNEQFF. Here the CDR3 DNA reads TGTGCCAGCAGCTTAAAGTACAATGAGCAGTTCTTC.

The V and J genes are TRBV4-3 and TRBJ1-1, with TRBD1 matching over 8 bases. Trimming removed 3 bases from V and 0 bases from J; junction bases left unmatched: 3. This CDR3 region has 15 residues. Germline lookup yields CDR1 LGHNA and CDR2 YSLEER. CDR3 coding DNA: TGCGCCAGCAGCCACAGGACAGGGATGAACACTGAAGCTTTCTTT. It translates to CASSHRTGMNTEAFF.

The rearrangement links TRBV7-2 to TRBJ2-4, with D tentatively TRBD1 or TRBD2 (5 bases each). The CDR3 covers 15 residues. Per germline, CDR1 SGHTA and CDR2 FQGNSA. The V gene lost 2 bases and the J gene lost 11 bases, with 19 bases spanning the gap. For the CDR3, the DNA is TGTGCCAGCAGCTTACAGGGACCCGCCGCCCTGGTTCAGTACTTC. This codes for CASSLQGPAALVQYF.

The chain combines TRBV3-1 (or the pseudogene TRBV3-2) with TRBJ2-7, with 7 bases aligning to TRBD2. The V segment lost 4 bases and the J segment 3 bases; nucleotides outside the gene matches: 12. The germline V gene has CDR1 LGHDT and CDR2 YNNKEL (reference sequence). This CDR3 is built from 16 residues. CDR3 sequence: CASSLDPPSGIYEQYF. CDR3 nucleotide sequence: TGTGCCAGCAGCCTTGACCCGCCTAGCGGCATCTACGAGCAGTACTTC.

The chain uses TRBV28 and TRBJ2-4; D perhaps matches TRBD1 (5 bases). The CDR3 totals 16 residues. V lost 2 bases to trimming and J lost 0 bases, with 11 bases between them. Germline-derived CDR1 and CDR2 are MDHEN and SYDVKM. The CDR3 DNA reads TGTGCCAGCAGTTTACCAGGGCCCCTAGCCAAAAACATTCAGTACTTC. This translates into CASSLPGPLAKNIQYF.

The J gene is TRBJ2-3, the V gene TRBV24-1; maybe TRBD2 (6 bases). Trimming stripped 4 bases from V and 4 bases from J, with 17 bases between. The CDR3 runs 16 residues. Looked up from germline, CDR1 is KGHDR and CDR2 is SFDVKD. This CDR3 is CATSDYPKTGADTQYF. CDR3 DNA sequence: TGTGCCACCAGTGACTACCCTAAAACGGGGGCAGATACGCAGTATTTT.

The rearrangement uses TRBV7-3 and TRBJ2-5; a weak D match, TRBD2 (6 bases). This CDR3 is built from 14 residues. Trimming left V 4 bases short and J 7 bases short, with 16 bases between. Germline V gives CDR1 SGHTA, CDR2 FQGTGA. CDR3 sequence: CASSSGLSGGTQYF. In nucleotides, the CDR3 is TGTGCCAGCAGCTCGGGACTCAGTGGTGGGACCCAGTACTTC. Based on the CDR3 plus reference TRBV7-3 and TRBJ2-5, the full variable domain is GAGVSQTPSNKVTEKGKYVELRCDPISGHTALYWYRQSLGQGPEFLIYFQGTGAADDSGLPNDRFFAVRPEGSVSTLKIQRTERGDSAVYLCASSSGLSGGTQYFGPGTRLLVL.

CDR3 in DNA: TGTGCCTGGAGCGTCCCTAGCGGGAGTTTATGGGAGCAGTACTTC. Translation gives CAWSVPSGSLWEQYF. The chain joins TRBV30 to TRBJ2-7; TRBD2 matches 10 bases. The CDR3 contains 15 residues. V dropped 3 bases and J dropped 7; count of bases not matched to a gene: 12. CDR1 and CDR2 from the germline V gene are GTSNPN and SVGIG (reference sequence).

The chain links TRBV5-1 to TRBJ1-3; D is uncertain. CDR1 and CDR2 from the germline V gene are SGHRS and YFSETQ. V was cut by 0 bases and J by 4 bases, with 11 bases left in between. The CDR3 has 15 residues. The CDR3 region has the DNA TGCGCCAGCAGCTTGGCCGTGGGAGACGGAAACACCATATATTTT. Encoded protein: CASSLAVGDGNTIYF.

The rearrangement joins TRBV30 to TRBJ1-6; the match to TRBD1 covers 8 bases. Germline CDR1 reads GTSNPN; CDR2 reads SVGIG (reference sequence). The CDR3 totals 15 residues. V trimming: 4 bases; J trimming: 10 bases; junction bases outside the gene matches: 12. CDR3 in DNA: TGTGCCTGGACCCACGGACAGGGTAATGGGTCACCCCTCCACTTT. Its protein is CAWTHGQGNGSPLHF.

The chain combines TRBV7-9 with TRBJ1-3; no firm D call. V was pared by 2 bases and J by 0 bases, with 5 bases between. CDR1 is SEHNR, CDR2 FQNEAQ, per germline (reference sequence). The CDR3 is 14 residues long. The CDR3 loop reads CASSLQSSGNTIYF. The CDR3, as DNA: TGTGCCAGCAGCTTACAATCCTCTGGAAACACCATATATTTT.

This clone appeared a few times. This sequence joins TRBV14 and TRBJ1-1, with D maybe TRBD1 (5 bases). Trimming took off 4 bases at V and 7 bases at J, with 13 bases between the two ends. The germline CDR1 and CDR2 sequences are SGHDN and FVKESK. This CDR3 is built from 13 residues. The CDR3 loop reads CASSPQGGGEAFF. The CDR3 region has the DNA TGTGCCAGCAGCCCTCAGGGAGGAGGTGAAGCTTTCTTT.

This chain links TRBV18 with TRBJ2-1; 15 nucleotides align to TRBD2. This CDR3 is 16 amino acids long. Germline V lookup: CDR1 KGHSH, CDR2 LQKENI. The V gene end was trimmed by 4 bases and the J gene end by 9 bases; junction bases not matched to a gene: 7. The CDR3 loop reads CASSRPGLAGGSEQFF. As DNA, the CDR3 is TGTGCCAGCTCACGGCCGGGACTAGCGGGAGGTTCTGAGCAGTTCTTC. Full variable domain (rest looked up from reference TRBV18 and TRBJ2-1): NAGVMQNPRHLVRRRGQEARLRCSPMKGHSHVYWYRQLPEEGLKFMVYLQKENIIDESGMPKERFSAEFPKEGPSILRIQQVVRGDSAAYFCASSRPGLAGGSEQFFGPGTRLTVL.

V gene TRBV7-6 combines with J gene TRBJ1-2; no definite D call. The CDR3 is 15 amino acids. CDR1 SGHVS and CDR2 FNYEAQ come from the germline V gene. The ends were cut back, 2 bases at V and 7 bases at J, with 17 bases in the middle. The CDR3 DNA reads TGTGCCAGCAGCTTATCGGAGATGGGATCGGGTGGCTACACCTTC. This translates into CASSLSEMGSGGYTF.

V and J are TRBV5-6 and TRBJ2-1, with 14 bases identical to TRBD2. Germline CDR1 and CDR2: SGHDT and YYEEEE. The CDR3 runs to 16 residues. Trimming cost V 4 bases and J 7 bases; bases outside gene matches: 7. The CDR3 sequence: CASSATGLAGVNEQFF. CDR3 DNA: TGTGCCAGCAGCGCAACGGGACTAGCGGGAGTGAATGAGCAGTTCTTC.